The 9 T cell receptor beta chains in this list originate from one sample, sequenced in a study of blood T cell repertoires in COVID-19. Method: immunoSEQ multiplex PCR; TCRdb's copy keeps in-frame clones and lacks some. The sample contains approximately 290,000 clones, 75% to 95% of which appear only once. Material: PBMCs or T cells enriched from blood (not recorded which). These TCRs come from a woman in her twenties or thirties who had recovered from COVID-19.

The V gene is TRBV5-6, the J gene TRBJ1-6, with a tentative D call TRBD1 (5 bases). V was clipped by 1 base and J by 9 bases, with 11 bases between them. The germline CDR1 and CDR2 sequences are SGHDT and YYEEEE. CDR3 length: 14 residues. The CDR3 protein is CASSLRAGFSPLHF. For the CDR3, the DNA is TGTGCCAGCAGCTTGCGGGCAGGGTTTTCACCCCTCCACTTT.

The chain has TRBV28 and TRBJ2-5; 10 bases fit TRBD1. The V segment lost 6 bases and the J segment 5 bases; nucleotides outside the gene matches: 9. Germline V gene data show CDR1 as MDHEN and CDR2 as SYDVKM. CDR3 length: 15 amino acids. The CDR3 protein is CASSHTTGGLETQYF. The DNA for the CDR3 is TGTGCCAGCAGCCATACGACAGGGGGCTTGGAGACCCAGTACTTC.

CDR3 region: CASSLAPGVNTEAFF. The CDR3 nucleotides are TGTGCCAGCAGCTTAGCGCCAGGGGTGAACACTGAAGCTTTCTTT. The chain combines TRBV7-2 with TRBJ1-1; maybe TRBD1 (6 bases). Deletions cut 0 bases from V and 0 bases from J, with 8 bases between. The CDR3 has 15 residues. Germline loops: CDR1 SGHTA, CDR2 FQGNSA.

This clone was observed a few times. This sequence joins TRBV4-2 and TRBJ1-5, with D maybe TRBD1 (6 bases). The CDR3 is 15 amino acids. Trimming left V 0 bases short and J 6 bases short, with 12 bases between. Germline V CDR1 and CDR2: LGHNA, YNFKEQ. The CDR3 DNA sequence: TGTGCCAGCAGCCAAGAAGAGGGGGTGGGTCAGCCCCAGCATTTT. It codes for CASSQEEGVGQPQHF.

The chain combines TRBV6-2 or TRBV6-3 with TRBJ2-7, with 10 nucleotides matching TRBD2. This CDR3 comprises 16 residues. Germline CDR1 reads MNHEY; CDR2 reads SVGEGT. V lost 3 bases to trimming and J lost 4 bases; unmatched junction nucleotides: 9. The CDR3 protein is CASSYPSGRAKYEQYF. The CDR3 DNA reads TGTGCCAGCAGTTATCCGAGCGGGAGGGCCAAGTACGAGCAGTACTTC.

The V gene is TRBV28, the J gene TRBJ2-3; TRBD2 agrees at 13 bases. Trimming cost V 5 bases and J 4 bases; bases outside gene matches: 15. The CDR3 contains 19 residues. Germline V gene data show CDR1 as MDHEN and CDR2 as SYDVKM. CDR3 sequence reads: CASSTIRTSGRGNADTQYF. The CDR3 DNA reads as TGTGCCAGCAGTACTATAAGGACTAGCGGGAGAGGTAATGCAGATACGCAGTATTTT.

In nucleotides, the CDR3 is TGTGCCAGCAGCGACCAAGAGGGTCAGCCCCAGCATTTT. Translating it yields CASSDQEGQPQHF. The chain couples TRBV7-2 to TRBJ1-5; D gene unclear. Germline V CDR1 and CDR2: SGHTA, FQGNSA. V lost 5 bases and J lost 6, with 11 bases in between. The length of the CDR3 is 13 residues.

The V call is TRBV21-1, the J call TRBJ2-1; the table's D call, TRBD1, has no DNA check behind it. TRBV21-1 is noted as a pseudogene. The CDR3 extends over 16 amino acids. The CDR3 sequence: CASSKKTGGLYNEQFF. CDR3 coding DNA: TGTGCCAGCAGCAAGAAGACAGGGGGCCTCTACAATGAGCAGTTCTTC.

The CDR3 spells CASSPYSSGRTYEQYF. The CDR3 nucleotides are TGTGCCAGCAGCCCCTACTCTAGCGGGAGGACCTACGAGCAGTACTTC. The chain carries TRBV13 and TRBJ2-7, with 11 bases lining up with TRBD2. The CDR3 is 16 amino acids. CDR1 is PRHDT and CDR2 is FYEKMQ in the germline V gene (reference sequence). Unmatched junction bases numbered 8, after V lost 5 bases and J lost 2 bases.